This T cell receptor (beta chain) stems from a study of T cell repertoires in MIS-A myocarditis. Produced via immunoSEQ multiplex PCR; TCRdb's table is partial and in-frame only. The data hold 11,000 or so clones, with roughly 83% observed a single time. There are 14 residues in the CDR3. Between the trimmed V and J ends, which lost 10 bases and 5 bases, there was a span of 20 bases. Germline assignment: CDR1 ENHRY and CDR2 SYGVKD. Sequenced input: right ventricle heart tissue obtained at autopsy. The chain carries TRBV10-3 and TRBJ1-1, with D possibly being TRBD1 (5 bases). The sequence was obtained from a young man with fulminant myocarditis from multisystem inflammatory syndrome in adults (MIS-A) after COVID-19. The CDR3 is CATQSSGPGTEAFF. CDR3 nucleotides: TGTGCCACTCAGTCGTCGGGGCCAGGGACTGAAGCTTTCTTT.